The clone carrying this T cell receptor (beta chain) was detected ten times or more. One entry per CDR3 protein, called by TCRdb with MiXCR from the 5' RACE reads. The sample shows 72,000 or so distinct CDR3 sequences, 15% to 20% of them seen only once. This specimen belongs to a study of neurological immune-mediated disorders. Germline lookup yields CDR1 ENHRY and CDR2 SYGVKD. The ends were cut back, 1 base at V and 4 bases at J, with 4 bases in the middle. The CDR3 is 12 amino acids. This TCR was sampled from a woman aged 40 to 55 in good health. The specimen sequenced was PBMCs. This chain joins TRBV10-3 and TRBJ2-5, with D hard to call. CDR3 in DNA: TGTGCCATCAGTGAGTTAGGAGAGACCCAGTACTTC. This translates into CAISELGETQYF.